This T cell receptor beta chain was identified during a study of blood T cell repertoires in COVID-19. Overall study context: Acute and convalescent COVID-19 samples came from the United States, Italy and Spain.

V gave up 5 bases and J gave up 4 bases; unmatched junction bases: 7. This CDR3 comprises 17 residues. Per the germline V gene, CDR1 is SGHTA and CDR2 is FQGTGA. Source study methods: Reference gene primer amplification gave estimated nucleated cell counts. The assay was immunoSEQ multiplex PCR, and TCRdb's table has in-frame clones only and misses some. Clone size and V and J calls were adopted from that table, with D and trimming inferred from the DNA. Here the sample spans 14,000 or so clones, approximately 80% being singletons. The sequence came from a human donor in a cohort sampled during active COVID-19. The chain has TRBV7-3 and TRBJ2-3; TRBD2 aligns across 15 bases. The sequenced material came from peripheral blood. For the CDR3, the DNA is TGTGCCAGCAGCACCGGGACTAGCGGGAGGTTTGCAGATACGCAGTATTTT. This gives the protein CASSTGTSGRFADTQYF.